This is a list of T cell receptor beta chains from one sample in a study of identical twins. TCRdb recomputed calls from the 5' RACE reads with MiXCR, one row per CDR3 protein. The sample yields around 240,000 distinct CDR3 sequences, about 7% seen once. These data also featured in a second study, about yellow fever vaccine responses in identical twins.

The sequenced sample consisted of memory (CD45RO+) T cells sorted from blood. Receptor source: a woman between 18 and 29 years old in good health. CDR3s leave out the opening cysteine and the closing phenylalanine or tryptophan.

J,V,length,CDR3
TRBJ2-2,TRBV28,16,ASSLYVLGGGDTGELF
TRBJ1-1,TRBV12-3/TRBV12-4,10,ASSLAWANAF
TRBJ2-7,TRBV5-1,12,ASSSPGPSYEQY
TRBJ2-1,TRBV14,15,ASSQDWGDSLYNEQF
TRBJ2-1,TRBV18,13,ASSPGRASYNEQF
TRBJ2-5,TRBV20-1,14,SVIPLPAGEAETQY
TRBJ2-7,TRBV11-1,13,ASSPLAGGIDEQY
TRBJ2-3,TRBV6-4,13,ASSETAGDTDTQY
TRBJ1-5,TRBV27,13,ASSLLGGSDQPQH
TRBJ2-5,TRBV7-2,13,ASSTQSGAEETQY
TRBJ2-3,TRBV5-4,14,ASSVQGIWSTDTQY
TRBJ2-3,TRBV5-1,12,ASSSSESTDTQY
TRBJ1-5,TRBV5-8,11,ASSTPSGQPQH
TRBJ1-5,TRBV7-8,17,ASSPWDRKSPFGNRTQH
TRBJ2-7,TRBV29-1,14,SVEDRLTGVGYEQY
TRBJ2-6,TRBV6-1,13,ASLDGHAGANVLT
TRBJ2-3,TRBV4-2,12,ASSLTRVTDTQY
TRBJ2-1,TRBV19,14,ASSPGLAGINNEQF
TRBJ2-1,TRBV28,14,ASGHTGQGWENEQF
TRBJ2-1,TRBV5-4,10,ASSHGTNEQF
TRBJ2-2,TRBV7-8,15,ASSLRTSGLVTGELF
TRBJ2-1,TRBV2,15,ASSEVGGTGSYNEQF